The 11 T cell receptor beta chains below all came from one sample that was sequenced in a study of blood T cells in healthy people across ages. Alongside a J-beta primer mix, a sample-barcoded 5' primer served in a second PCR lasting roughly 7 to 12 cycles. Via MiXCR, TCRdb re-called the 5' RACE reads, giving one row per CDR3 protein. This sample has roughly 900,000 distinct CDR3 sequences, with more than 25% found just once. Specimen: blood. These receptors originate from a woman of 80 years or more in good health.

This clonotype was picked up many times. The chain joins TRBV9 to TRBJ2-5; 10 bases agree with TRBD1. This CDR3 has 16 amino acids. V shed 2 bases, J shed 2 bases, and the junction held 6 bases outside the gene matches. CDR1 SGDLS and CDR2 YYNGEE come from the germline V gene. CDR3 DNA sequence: TGTGCCAGCAGCGTGGGGACAGGGGTAGTTCAAGAGACCCAGTACTTC. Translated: CASSVGTGVVQETQYF.

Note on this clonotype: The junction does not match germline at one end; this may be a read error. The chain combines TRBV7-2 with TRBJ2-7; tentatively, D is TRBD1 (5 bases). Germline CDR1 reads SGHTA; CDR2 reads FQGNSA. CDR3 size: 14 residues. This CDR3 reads CASSLEGVLYEQYF. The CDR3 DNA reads TGTGCCAGCAGTTTAGAAGGGGTTCTCTACGAGCAGTACTTC.

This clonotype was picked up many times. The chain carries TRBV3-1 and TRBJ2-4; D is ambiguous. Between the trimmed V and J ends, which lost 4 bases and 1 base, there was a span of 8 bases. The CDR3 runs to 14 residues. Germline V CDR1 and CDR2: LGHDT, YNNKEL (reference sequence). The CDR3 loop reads CASSPTGAKNIQYF. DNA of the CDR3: TGTGCCAGCAGCCCTACCGGGGCCAAAAACATTCAGTACTTC.

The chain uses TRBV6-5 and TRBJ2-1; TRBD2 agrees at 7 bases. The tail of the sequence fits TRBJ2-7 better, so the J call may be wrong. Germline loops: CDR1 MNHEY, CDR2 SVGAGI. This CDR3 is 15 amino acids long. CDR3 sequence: CASTLGGGSTHEQYF. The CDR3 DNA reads TGTGCCAGCACCCTCGGTGGCGGGAGTACCCACGAGCAGTACTTC.

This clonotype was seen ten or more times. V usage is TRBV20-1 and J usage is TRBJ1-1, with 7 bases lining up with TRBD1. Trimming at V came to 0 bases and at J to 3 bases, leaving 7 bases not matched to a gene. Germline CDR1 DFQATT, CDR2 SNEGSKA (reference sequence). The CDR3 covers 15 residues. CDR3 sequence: CSARDLAGGDTEAFF. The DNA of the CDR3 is TGCAGTGCTAGAGATCTGGCAGGGGGGGACACTGAAGCTTTCTTT.

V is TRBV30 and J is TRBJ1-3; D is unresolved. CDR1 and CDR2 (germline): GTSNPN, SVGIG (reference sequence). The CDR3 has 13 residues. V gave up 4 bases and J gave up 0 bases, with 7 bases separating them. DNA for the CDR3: TGTGCCTGGACAGGATTCTCTGGAAACACCATATATTTT. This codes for CAWTGFSGNTIYF. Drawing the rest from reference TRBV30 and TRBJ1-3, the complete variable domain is SQTIHQWPATLVQPVGSPLSLECTVEGTSNPNLYWYRQAAGRGLQLLFYSVGIGQISSEVPQNLSASRPQDRQFILSSKKLLLSDSGFYLCAWTGFSGNTIYFGEGSWLTVV.

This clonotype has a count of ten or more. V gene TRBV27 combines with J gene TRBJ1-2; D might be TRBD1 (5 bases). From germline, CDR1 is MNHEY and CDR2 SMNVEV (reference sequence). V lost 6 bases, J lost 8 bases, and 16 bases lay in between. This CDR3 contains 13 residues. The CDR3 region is CASSPSVGVGYTF. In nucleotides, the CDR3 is TGTGCCAGCAGCCCTAGCGTAGGGGTCGGCTACACCTTC.

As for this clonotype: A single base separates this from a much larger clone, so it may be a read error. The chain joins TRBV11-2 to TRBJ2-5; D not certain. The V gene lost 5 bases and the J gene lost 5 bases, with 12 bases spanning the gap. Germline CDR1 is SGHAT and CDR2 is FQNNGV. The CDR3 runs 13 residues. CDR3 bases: TGTGCCAGCAGCCCTAGGATGTGGGAGACCCAGTACTTC. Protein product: CASSPRMWETQYF. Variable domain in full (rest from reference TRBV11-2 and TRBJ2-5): EAGVAQSPRYKIIEKRQSVAFWCNPISGHATLYWYQQILGQGPKLLIQFQNNGVVDDSQLPKDRFSAERLKGVDSTLKIQPAKLEDSAVYLCASSPRMWETQYFGPGTRLLVL.

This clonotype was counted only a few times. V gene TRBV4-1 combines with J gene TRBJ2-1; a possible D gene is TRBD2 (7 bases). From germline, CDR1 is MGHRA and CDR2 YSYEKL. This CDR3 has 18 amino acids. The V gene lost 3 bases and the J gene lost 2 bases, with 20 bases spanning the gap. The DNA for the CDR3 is TGCGCCAGCAGCCATGTTGTTAGGTTGCGGGGGCCCTACAATGAGCAGTTCTTC. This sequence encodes CASSHVVRLRGPYNEQFF.

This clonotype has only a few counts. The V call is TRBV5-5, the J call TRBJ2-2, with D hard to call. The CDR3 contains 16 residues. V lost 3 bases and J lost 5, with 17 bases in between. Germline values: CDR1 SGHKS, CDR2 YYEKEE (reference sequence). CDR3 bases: TGTGCCAGCAGCTCACGACTTCGTCTGGAGACCGGGGAGCTGTTTTTT. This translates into CASSSRLRLETGELFF.

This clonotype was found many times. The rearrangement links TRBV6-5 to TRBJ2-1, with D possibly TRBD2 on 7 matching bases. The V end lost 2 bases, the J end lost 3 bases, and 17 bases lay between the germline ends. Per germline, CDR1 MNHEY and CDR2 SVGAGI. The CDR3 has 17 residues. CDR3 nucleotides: TGTGCCAGCAGTTACGTGGGGGGCGGGGGATTCTACAATGAGCAGTTCTTC. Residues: CASSYVGGGGFYNEQFF.